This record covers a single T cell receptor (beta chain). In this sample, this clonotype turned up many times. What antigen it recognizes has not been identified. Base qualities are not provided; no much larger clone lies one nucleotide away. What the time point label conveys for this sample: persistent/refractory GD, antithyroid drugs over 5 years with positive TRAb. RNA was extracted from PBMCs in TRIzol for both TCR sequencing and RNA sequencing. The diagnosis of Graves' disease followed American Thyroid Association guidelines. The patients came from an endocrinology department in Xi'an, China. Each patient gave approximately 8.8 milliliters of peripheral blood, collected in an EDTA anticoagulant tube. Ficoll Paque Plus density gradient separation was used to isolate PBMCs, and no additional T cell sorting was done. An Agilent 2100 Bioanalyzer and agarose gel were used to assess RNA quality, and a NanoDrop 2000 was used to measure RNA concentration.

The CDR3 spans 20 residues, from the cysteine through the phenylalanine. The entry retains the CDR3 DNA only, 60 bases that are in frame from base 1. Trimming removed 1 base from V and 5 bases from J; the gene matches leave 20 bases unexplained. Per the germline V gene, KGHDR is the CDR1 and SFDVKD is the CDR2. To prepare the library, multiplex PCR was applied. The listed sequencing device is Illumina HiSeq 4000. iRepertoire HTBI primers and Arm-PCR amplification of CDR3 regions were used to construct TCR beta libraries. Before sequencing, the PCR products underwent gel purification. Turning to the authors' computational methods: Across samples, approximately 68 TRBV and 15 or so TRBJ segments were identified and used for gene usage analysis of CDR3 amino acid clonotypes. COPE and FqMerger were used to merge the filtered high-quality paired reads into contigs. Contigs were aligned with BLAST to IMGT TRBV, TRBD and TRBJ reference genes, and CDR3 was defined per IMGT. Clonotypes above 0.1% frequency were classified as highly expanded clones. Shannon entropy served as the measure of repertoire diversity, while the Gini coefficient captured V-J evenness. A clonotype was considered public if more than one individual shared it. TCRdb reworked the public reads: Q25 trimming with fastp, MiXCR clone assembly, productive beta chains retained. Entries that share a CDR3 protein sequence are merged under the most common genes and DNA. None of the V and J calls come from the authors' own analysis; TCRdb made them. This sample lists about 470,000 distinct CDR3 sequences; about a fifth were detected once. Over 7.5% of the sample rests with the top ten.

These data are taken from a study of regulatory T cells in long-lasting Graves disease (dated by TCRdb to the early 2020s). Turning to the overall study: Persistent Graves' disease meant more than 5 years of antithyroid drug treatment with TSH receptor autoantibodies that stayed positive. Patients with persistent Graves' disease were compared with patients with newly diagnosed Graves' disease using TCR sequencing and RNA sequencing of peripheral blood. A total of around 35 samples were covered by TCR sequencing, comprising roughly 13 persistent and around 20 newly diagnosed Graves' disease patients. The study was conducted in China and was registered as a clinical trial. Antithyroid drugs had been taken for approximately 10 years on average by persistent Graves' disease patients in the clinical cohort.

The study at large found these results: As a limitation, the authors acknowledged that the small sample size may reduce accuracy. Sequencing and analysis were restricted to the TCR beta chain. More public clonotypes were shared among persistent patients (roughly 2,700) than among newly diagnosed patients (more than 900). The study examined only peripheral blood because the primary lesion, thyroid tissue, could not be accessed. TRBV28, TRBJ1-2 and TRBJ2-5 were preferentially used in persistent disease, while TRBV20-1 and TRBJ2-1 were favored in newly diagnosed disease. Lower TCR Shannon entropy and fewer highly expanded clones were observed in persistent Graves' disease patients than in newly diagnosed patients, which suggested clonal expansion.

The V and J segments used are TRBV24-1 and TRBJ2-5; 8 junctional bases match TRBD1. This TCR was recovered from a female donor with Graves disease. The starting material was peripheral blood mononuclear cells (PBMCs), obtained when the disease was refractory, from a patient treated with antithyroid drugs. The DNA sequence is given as TGTGCCACCAGTGATTTTAGGAGGGTTAATTGGCAGGGGGCGGCGGAGACCCAGTACTTC. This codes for CATSDFRRVNWQGAAETQYF.